The 24 T cell receptor beta chains given below trace back to one sample, sequenced in a study of cytomegalovirus exposure and HLA in healthy donors. The primer mix had 60 Vbeta and 13 Jbeta primers. TCRdb's table, derived via immunoSEQ multiplex PCR, lists solely in-frame clones and lacks some. The sample has roughly 120,000 clones, around three quarters seen once; the top ten hold 4% to 5.5%. Sequenced: PBMCs. All receptors derive from a man younger than 40 in good health and CMV-seropositive.

The chain carries TRBV27 and TRBJ1-1, with 8 bases aligning to TRBD1. The CDR3 runs to 14 residues. Trimming cost V 2 bases and J 3 bases; bases outside gene matches: 2. Germline lookup yields CDR1 MNHEY and CDR2 SMNVEV (reference sequence). CDR3 DNA sequence: TGTGCCAGCAGTTTAACAGGGGGGCACACTGAAGCTTTCTTT. Translating it yields CASSLTGGHTEAFF.

The CDR3 nucleotides read TGTGCCAGTAGTCGATGGACAGAGAGCTCTGGGGCCAACGTCCTGACTTTC. Amino acid sequence: CASSRWTESSGANVLTF. V usage is TRBV19 and J usage is TRBJ2-6; D perhaps matches TRBD1 (6 bases). With 5 bases removed from V and 0 bases from J, the gap between germline ends came to 14 bases. The CDR3 extends over 17 amino acids. Germline loops: CDR1 LNHDA, CDR2 SQIVND (reference sequence). Variable domain in full (rest from reference TRBV19 and TRBJ2-6): DGGITQSPKYLFRKEGQNVTLSCEQNLNHDAMYWYRQDPGQGLRLIYYSQIVNDFQKGDIAEGYSVSREKKESFPLTVTSAQKNPTAFYLCASSRWTESSGANVLTFGAGSRLTVL.

The genes are TRBV14 and TRBJ2-3, with a tentative D call TRBD1 (5 bases). CDR3 size: 16 residues. Germline V gives CDR1 SGHDN, CDR2 FVKESK. V gave up 0 bases and J gave up 3 bases, with 13 bases separating them. CDR3 in DNA: TGTGCCAGCAGCCAAGATCAAGCAGGGTTTACAGATACGCAGTATTTT. It specifies CASSQDQAGFTDTQYF.

The chain employs TRBV11-3 and TRBJ1-6, with TRBD1 matching 8 bases. Germline V gene data show CDR1 as SGHNT and CDR2 as YENEEA. This CDR3 is 17 amino acids long. The trim removed 3 bases at V and 7 bases at J, leaving 11 bases unmatched. CDR3 protein: CASSLPHTDRENSPLHF. The CDR3 nucleotides are TGTGCCAGCAGCTTGCCCCATACGGACAGGGAAAATTCACCCCTCCACTTT.

The gene calls are TRBV16 and TRBJ1-2; D is ambiguous. Per the germline V gene, CDR1 is KGHSY and CDR2 is FQNENV. The CDR3 sequence is 15 residues long. Trimming stripped 2 bases from V and 1 base from J, with 11 bases between. Written as DNA, the CDR3 is TGTGCCAGCAGCCAAGGTCTGGCCCTTAACTATGGCTACACCTTC. Amino acids: CASSQGLALNYGYTF.

The chain recombines TRBV5-1 with TRBJ2-7; a possible D gene is TRBD2 (6 bases). Germline values: CDR1 SGHRS, CDR2 YFSETQ. V was clipped by 0 bases and J by 6 bases, with 13 bases between them. The CDR3 is 14 residues long. The CDR3 DNA reads as TGCGCCAGCAGCTTGGGGACTGCGGGGCTCGAGCAGTACTTC. Protein sequence: CASSLGTAGLEQYF.

The rearrangement joins TRBV4-1 to TRBJ1-2, with a possible D match to TRBD1 (5 bases). Germline V gene lookup returns CDR1 MGHRA and CDR2 YSYEKL. The CDR3 is made up of 14 amino acids. Trimming pared 6 bases from V and 4 bases from J, leaving 15 bases between. The CDR3 here is CASRRGEGSYGYTF. In DNA, the CDR3 is TGCGCCAGCAGGCGTGGGGAGGGGTCCTATGGCTACACCTTC.

This clone was counted once. The chain couples TRBV13 to TRBJ2-5; 8 nucleotides align to TRBD2. V was pared by 2 bases and J by 5 bases, with 1 base of the junction left unmatched. Germline V gene sequence: CDR1 PRHDT, CDR2 FYEKMQ (reference sequence). The CDR3 is 13 residues long. The CDR3 region is CASSLRTSETQYF. The CDR3 region has the DNA TGTGCCAGCAGCTTACGGACTAGCGAGACCCAGTACTTC.

The genes are TRBV27 and TRBJ2-7; 7 nucleotides agree with TRBD2. The CDR3 has 17 amino acids. The germline V gene has CDR1 MNHEY and CDR2 SMNVEV (reference sequence). V lost 5 bases to trimming and J lost 4 bases; unmatched junction nucleotides: 17. CDR3 nucleotides: TGTGCCAGCAGTCCCGGACTAGGGAGGATTTTTCGATACGAGCAGTACTTC. This codes for CASSPGLGRIFRYEQYF.

The chain uses TRBV4-3 and TRBJ1-1, with a possible D match to TRBD1 (5 bases). CDR1 and CDR2 from the germline V gene are LGHNA and YSLEER. CDR3 length: 15 residues. V was pared by 3 bases and J by 2 bases, with 13 bases between. The CDR3 loop reads CASSQDLGHNTEAFF. CDR3 sequence (DNA): TGCGCCAGCAGCCAGGATCTTGGACATAACACTGAAGCTTTCTTT.

V is TRBV10-3 and J is TRBJ1-1; D is uncertain. The CDR3 extends over 14 amino acids. Per germline, CDR1 ENHRY and CDR2 SYGVKD. Trimming cost V 6 bases and J 1 base, with 12 bases left between them. CDR3 in DNA: TGTGCCATCAGAGCGGGGTCGGGGAACACTGAAGCTTTCTTT. It specifies CAIRAGSGNTEAFF.

This clone was seen only once. This CDR3 is also generated by other DNA sequences in the sample. The rearrangement uses TRBV28 and TRBJ1-1; 8 bases align to TRBD1. Germline V gene lookup returns CDR1 MDHEN and CDR2 SYDVKM. The CDR3 has 15 residues. V was clipped by 5 bases and J by 1 base; unmatched bases: 6. The CDR3 coding sequence is TGTGCCAGCAGTCCAGGGGACAGGACGAACACTGAAGCTTTCTTT. It specifies CASSPGDRTNTEAFF.

The chain uses TRBV11-2 and TRBJ1-1, with D possibly being TRBD1 (5 bases). This CDR3 is 14 amino acids long. Germline values: CDR1 SGHAT, CDR2 FQNNGV. Trimming left V 5 bases short and J 3 bases short, with 13 bases between. The CDR3 loop is CASSRSGLDTEAFF. The CDR3 nucleotides are TGTGCCAGCAGCCGTTCAGGGTTGGACACTGAAGCTTTCTTT.

Details on this clone: One junction end does not reproduce the germline sequence, and a read error may be involved. V gene TRBV10-3 combines with J gene TRBJ1-1; tentative D call: TRBD1 (6 bases). This CDR3 has 14 residues. CDR1 is ENHRY, CDR2 SYGVKD, per germline. For the CDR3, the DNA is TGTGCCATCAGTCCGACAGGCTGGAACGCTGAAGCTTTCTTT. Encoded protein: CAISPTGWNAEAFF.

About this clone itself: One end of the junction is discordant with germline, which a read error may explain. The chain links TRBV6-1 to TRBJ2-6, with D maybe TRBD1 (5 bases). The CDR3 runs to 15 residues. CDR1 and CDR2 from the germline V gene are MNHNS and SASEGT. This chain's CDR3 is CASSEPTFGANGLTF. The CDR3, as DNA: TGTGCCAGCAGTGAACCGACCTTTGGGGCCAACGGCCTGACTTTC.

The chain carries TRBV19 and TRBJ1-6, with TRBD1 identical over 9 bases. The CDR3 has 15 amino acids. Trimming removed 3 bases from V and 10 bases from J; junction bases left unmatched: 7. Germline V gives CDR1 LNHDA, CDR2 SQIVND (reference sequence). CDR3 amino acids: CASSILPGQGSPLHF. CDR3 coding DNA: TGTGCCAGTAGTATCCTACCGGGACAGGGATCACCCCTCCACTTT.

The genes are TRBV28 and TRBJ1-3; TRBD1 matches 8 bases. The CDR3 loop spans 16 amino acids. Trimming removed 7 bases from V and 2 bases from J; junction bases left unmatched: 10. CDR1 MDHEN and CDR2 SYDVKM come from the germline V gene. CDR3 coding DNA: TGTGCCAGCAATGCAGGGGGCGAAGTTACTGGAAACACCATATATTTT. Translating it yields CASNAGGEVTGNTIYF.

The genes are TRBV5-3 and TRBJ2-3; TRBD2 aligns across 8 bases. TRBV5-3 is assigned to the ORF class and has an uncertain function. Unmatched junction bases numbered 3, after V lost 1 base and J lost 5 bases. The CDR3 runs 14 residues. CDR3 bases: TGTGCCAGAAGCTTGTCGCGGGAGGTAGATACGCAGTATTTT. The encoded protein is CARSLSREVDTQYF.

This clone was detected only a few times. The genes are TRBV29-1 and TRBJ1-3; D perhaps matches TRBD1 (5 bases). V was pared by 4 bases and J by 11 bases, with 15 bases between. Per germline, CDR1 SQVTM and CDR2 ANQGSEA. This CDR3 spans 12 amino acids. CDR3 amino acids: CSVGLGAGAIYF. For the CDR3, the DNA is TGCAGCGTTGGTTTAGGAGCGGGGGCCATATATTTT.

The chain combines TRBV5-5 with TRBJ1-4; 7 bases match TRBD1. J gave up 2 bases and V 3 bases, and 4 bases lay outside the gene matches. The CDR3 is made up of 15 amino acids. Germline CDR1 SGHKS, CDR2 YYEKEE (reference sequence). CDR3 sequence: CASSYLGGTNEKLFF. The CDR3 DNA reads TGTGCCAGCAGCTACCTAGGGGGCACTAATGAAAAACTGTTTTTT.

A few counts support this clone. The chain has TRBV4-2 and TRBJ2-7; 10 bases line up with TRBD2. Per germline, CDR1 LGHNA and CDR2 YNFKEQ. The V and J ends lost 0 bases and 4 bases, in that order; junction bases with no gene match: 9. The CDR3 is 17 amino acids. The CDR3 is CASSQDGASGSGYEQYF. The CDR3, as DNA: TGTGCCAGCAGCCAAGATGGGGCTAGCGGGAGTGGTTACGAGCAGTACTTC.

This chain uses TRBV30 with TRBJ2-5; 7 nucleotides match TRBD2. Matching the DNA end better, TRBJ2-7 makes the J call doubtful. Germline-derived CDR1 and CDR2 are GTSNPN and SVGIG (reference sequence). This CDR3 region has 14 residues. CDR3 bases: TGTGCCTGGAGTGGAGGCGGGAGCTCCTACGAGCAGTACTTC. Its protein is CAWSGGGSSYEQYF.

The chain joins TRBV27 to TRBJ2-7, with TRBD1 matching over 8 bases. There are 15 residues in the CDR3. Germline assignment: CDR1 MNHEY and CDR2 SMNVEV (reference sequence). Trimming removed 4 bases from V and 4 bases from J; junction bases left unmatched: 9. CDR3 amino acids: CASSSPGQGPYEQYF. The CDR3 DNA sequence: TGTGCCAGCAGTTCGCCCGGACAGGGTCCTTACGAGCAGTACTTC.

The rearrangement links TRBV9 to TRBJ2-3, with 10 bases that match TRBD2. The CDR3 contains 14 residues. The J segment lost 4 bases and the V segment lost 2 bases, leaving 1 base of the junction unmatched. Looked up from germline, CDR1 is SGDLS and CDR2 is YYNGEE. The DNA of the CDR3 is TGTGCCAGCAGCGTCGGGACTAGCGCAGATACGCAGTATTTT. Translating gives CASSVGTSADTQYF.